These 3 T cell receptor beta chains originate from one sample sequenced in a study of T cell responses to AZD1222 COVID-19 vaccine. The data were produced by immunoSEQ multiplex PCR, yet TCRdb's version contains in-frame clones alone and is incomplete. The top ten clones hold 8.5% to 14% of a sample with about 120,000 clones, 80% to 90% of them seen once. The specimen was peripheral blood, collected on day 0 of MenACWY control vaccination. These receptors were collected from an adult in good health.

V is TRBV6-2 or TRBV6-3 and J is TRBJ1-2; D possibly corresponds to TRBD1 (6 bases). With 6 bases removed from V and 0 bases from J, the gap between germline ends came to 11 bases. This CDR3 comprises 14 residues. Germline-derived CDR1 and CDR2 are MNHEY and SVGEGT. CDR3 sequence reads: CASSSDRTNYGYTF. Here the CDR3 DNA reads TGTGCCAGCAGCTCAGACAGGACTAACTATGGCTACACCTTC.

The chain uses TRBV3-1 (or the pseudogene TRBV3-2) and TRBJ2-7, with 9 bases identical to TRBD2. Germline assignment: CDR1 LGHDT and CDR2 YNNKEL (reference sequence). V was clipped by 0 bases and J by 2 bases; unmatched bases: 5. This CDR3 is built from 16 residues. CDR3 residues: CASSQEALAGPYEQYF. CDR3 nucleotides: TGTGCCAGCAGCCAAGAAGCCCTAGCGGGACCCTACGAGCAGTACTTC.

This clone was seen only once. The CDR3 here is CASSLLPGGQPGELFF. The CDR3 bases are TGTGCCAGCAGCTTACTTCCGGGAGGGCAGCCCGGGGAGCTGTTTTTT. The chain couples TRBV7-3 to TRBJ2-2; TRBD2 matches at 8 bases. The CDR3 has 16 amino acids. Germline assignment: CDR1 SGHTA and CDR2 FQGTGA. V was pared by 2 bases and J by 6 bases, with 8 bases of the junction left unmatched.